This T cell receptor (beta chain) was captured by sequencing in a study of cytomegalovirus exposure and HLA in healthy donors. Study-level background: The study placed approximately 78% of its approximately 400 genotyped donors in the Caucasian-associated ancestry cluster. Broader study findings: Common viral pathogens seemed, in a later analysis, to connect with several of the most significant clusters.

On this clone itself: Its antigen is still unknown.

PCR involved 60 Vbeta and 13 Jbeta primers. Clones were sequenced by immunoSEQ multiplex PCR, and TCRdb holds only the in-frame ones, with some missing. The sample lists fewer than 250,000 clones, 81% occurring once. J was trimmed by 2 bases and V by 6 bases; bases with no gene match: 7. This CDR3 contains 15 residues. CDR1 and CDR2 (germline): LNHNV, YYDKDF (reference sequence). This receptor was obtained from a man in his late teens or twenties in good health and CMV-seronegative. The sequencing sample was made of PBMCs. The rearrangement joins TRBV15 to TRBJ2-3, with TRBD1 matching 8 bases. The CDR3 protein is CATSYRGFHTDTQYF. CDR3 nucleotide sequence: TGTGCCACCAGTTACAGGGGGTTCCACACAGATACGCAGTATTTT.